This T cell receptor (beta chain) was sequenced for a study of liver allograft versus peripheral blood T cells. Whole-study context: The authors compared T cell receptor repertoires in transplanted livers with recipients' peripheral blood repertoires.

One entry per CDR3 protein, called by TCRdb with MiXCR from the reads. Counted here are approximately 6,800 distinct CDR3 sequences, roughly 17% occurring once; the ten biggest clones make up about 3.2%. The CDR3 is 15 residues long. Germline values: CDR1 DFQATT, CDR2 SNEGSKA (reference sequence). With V trimmed by 6 bases and J by 0 bases, 6 bases remained unmatched. The origin of this receptor is a human patient who had a liver transplant. Some T cells may have come from the graft donor. V and J are TRBV20-1 and TRBJ2-3; TRBD2 aligns across 10 bases. CDR3 DNA sequence: TGCAGTGCCAGCGGGGGGGCAACTAGCACAGATACGCAGTATTTT. Translated, it gives CSASGGATSTDTQYF.